The rows below give T cell receptor beta chains drawn from one sample of a study of cytomegalovirus exposure and HLA in healthy donors. Libraries were prepared by immunoSEQ multiplex PCR; TCRdb keeps only in-frame clonotypes and omits some of them. The sample yields fewer than 250,000 clones, more than 75% seen once. Sequencing was done on a sample of PBMCs. The receptors here all came from a woman under 30 in good health and CMV-seronegative. CDR3s include the opening cysteine and the closing phenylalanine or tryptophan. The D gene is left open where the match is weak. Only some rows state a clone size, as once, few, many or a class for expanded clones.

clone size: .; D gene: .; V gene: TRBV6-5; J gene: TRBJ1-2; CDR3 protein: CASRPPDWAYGYTF; CDR3 DNA: TGTGCCAGCAGGCCCCCGGACTGGGCCTATGGCTACACCTTC
clone size: .; D gene: .; V gene: TRBV5-1; J gene: TRBJ2-2; CDR3 protein: CASSFQANTGELFF; CDR3 DNA: TGCGCCAGCAGCTTCCAGGCGAACACCGGGGAGCTGTTTTTT
clone size: .; D gene: TRBD1; V gene: TRBV11-2; J gene: TRBJ2-1; CDR3 protein: CASNEEGGRSYNEQFF; CDR3 DNA: TGTGCCAGCAACGAAGAAGGGGGCCGCTCCTACAATGAGCAGTTCTTC
clone size: .; D gene: TRBD2; V gene: TRBV4-3; J gene: TRBJ2-1; CDR3 protein: CASSQVLAGNNEQFF; CDR3 DNA: TGCGCCAGCAGCCAAGTTCTAGCGGGTAACAATGAGCAGTTCTTC
clone size: .; D gene: TRBD1; V gene: TRBV5-1; J gene: TRBJ2-7; CDR3 protein: CASSQWDRSSYEQYF; CDR3 DNA: TGCGCCAGCAGCCAGTGGGACAGGAGCTCCTACGAGCAGTACTTC
clone size: .; D gene: TRBD1; V gene: TRBV19; J gene: TRBJ1-1; CDR3 protein: CASSLTGMNTEAFF; CDR3 DNA: TGTGCCAGTAGCTTGACAGGGATGAACACTGAAGCTTTCTTT
clone size: .; D gene: TRBD1; V gene: TRBV6-4; J gene: TRBJ1-1; CDR3 protein: CASSDSGGYTEAFF; CDR3 DNA: TGTGCCAGCAGTGACTCAGGGGGCTACACTGAAGCTTTCTTT
clone size: .; D gene: TRBD2; V gene: TRBV5-5; J gene: TRBJ2-1; CDR3 protein: CASSSGTSGDYNEQFF; CDR3 DNA: TGTGCCAGCAGCTCAGGGACTAGCGGCGACTACAATGAGCAGTTCTTC
clone size: .; D gene: TRBD1; V gene: TRBV27; J gene: TRBJ1-1; CDR3 protein: CASSSDRQNTEAFF; CDR3 DNA: TGTGCCAGCAGTTCGGACAGGCAGAACACTGAAGCTTTCTTT
clone size: .; D gene: .; V gene: TRBV10-3; J gene: TRBJ2-7; CDR3 protein: CAITGAGEQYF; CDR3 DNA: TGTGCCATCACAGGGGCAGGCGAGCAGTACTTC
clone size: once; D gene: .; V gene: TRBV11-2; J gene: TRBJ2-5; CDR3 protein: CASSPRERETQYF; CDR3 DNA: TGTGCCAGCAGCCCTAGGGAGCGAGAGACCCAGTACTTC
clone size: .; D gene: TRBD1; V gene: TRBV9; J gene: TRBJ1-1; CDR3 protein: CASSVEGAANTEAFF; CDR3 DNA: TGTGCCAGCAGCGTAGAGGGGGCCGCCAACACTGAAGCTTTCTTT
clone size: .; D gene: TRBD1; V gene: TRBV10-3; J gene: TRBJ2-5; CDR3 protein: CAIRGTGDQETQYF; CDR3 DNA: TGTGCCATCAGGGGGACAGGAGACCAAGAGACCCAGTACTTC
clone size: .; D gene: .; V gene: TRBV6-5; J gene: TRBJ1-3; CDR3 protein: CASSWGNSGNTIYF; CDR3 DNA: TGTGCCAGCAGTTGGGGCAACTCTGGAAACACCATATATTTT
clone size: .; D gene: TRBD1; V gene: TRBV10-2; J gene: TRBJ2-1; CDR3 protein: CASSESEETGKMNDEQFF; CDR3 DNA: TGCGCCAGCAGTGAGTCGGAAGAGACAGGGAAAATGAATGATGAGCAGTTCTTC
clone size: .; D gene: .; V gene: TRBV5-4; J gene: TRBJ2-7; CDR3 protein: CASSPEASYEQYF; CDR3 DNA: TGTGCCAGCAGCCCGGAGGCCTCCTACGAGCAGTACTTC
clone size: .; D gene: .; V gene: TRBV5-1; J gene: TRBJ1-2; CDR3 protein: CASSLNRFYGYTF; CDR3 DNA: TGCGCCAGCAGCTTAAACAGATTCTATGGCTACACCTTC
clone size: .; D gene: .; V gene: TRBV6-5; J gene: TRBJ2-2; CDR3 protein: CASSRTDSTGELFF; CDR3 DNA: TGTGCCAGCAGCCGAACGGACAGCACCGGGGAGCTGTTTTTT
clone size: .; D gene: TRBD1; V gene: TRBV7-9; J gene: TRBJ2-7; CDR3 protein: CASSLDRGISYEQYF; CDR3 DNA: TGTGCCAGCAGCTTGGACAGGGGAATCTCCTACGAGCAGTACTTC
clone size: .; D gene: .; V gene: TRBV6-5; J gene: TRBJ1-4; CDR3 protein: CASSYSTRSSVEKLFF; CDR3 DNA: TGTGCCAGCAGTTACTCGACCAGGTCGTCGGTGGAAAAACTGTTTTTT
clone size: .; D gene: TRBD2; V gene: TRBV5-1; J gene: TRBJ2-1; CDR3 protein: CASRTSGKGDEQFF; CDR3 DNA: TGCGCCAGCAGGACTAGCGGGAAAGGGGATGAGCAGTTCTTC
clone size: .; D gene: .; V gene: TRBV7-9; J gene: TRBJ1-2; CDR3 protein: CASKSRGGICTF; CDR3 DNA: TGTGCCAGCAAGTCCCGGGGAGGTATCTGCACCTTC
clone size: .; D gene: TRBD2; V gene: TRBV14; J gene: TRBJ2-7; CDR3 protein: CASSQDSASGSYEQYF; CDR3 DNA: TGTGCCAGCAGCCAAGATTCGGCTAGCGGGAGTTACGAGCAGTACTTC
clone size: .; D gene: TRBD1; V gene: TRBV6-5; J gene: TRBJ2-7; CDR3 protein: CASRRTGIGYEQYF; CDR3 DNA: TGTGCCAGCAGGAGGACAGGGATAGGGTACGAGCAGTACTTC
clone size: few; D gene: TRBD2; V gene: TRBV7-9; J gene: TRBJ2-3; CDR3 protein: CASSSTGLAFLHTQYF; CDR3 DNA: TGTGCCAGCAGCTCGACGGGACTAGCTTTCCTCCATACGCAGTATTTT
clone size: .; D gene: TRBD1; V gene: TRBV7-6; J gene: TRBJ2-7; CDR3 protein: CASSFNRGIGYEQYF; CDR3 DNA: TGTGCCAGCAGCTTTAACAGGGGAATAGGCTACGAGCAGTACTTC
clone size: .; D gene: .; V gene: TRBV4-2; J gene: TRBJ1-4; CDR3 protein: CASSPGGREKLFF; CDR3 DNA: TGTGCCAGCAGCCCGGGGGGCCGGGAAAAACTGTTTTTT
clone size: .; D gene: .; V gene: TRBV19; J gene: TRBJ1-5; CDR3 protein: CASTLRGGSVQPQHF; CDR3 DNA: TGTGCCAGTACCCTTAGGGGAGGGTCGGTGCAGCCCCAGCATTTT
clone size: once; D gene: TRBD1; V gene: TRBV5-1; J gene: TRBJ1-6; CDR3 protein: CASSLGQGSHNSPLHF; CDR3 DNA: TGCGCCAGCAGCTTGGGACAGGGGTCCCATAATTCACCCCTCCACTTT
clone size: .; D gene: TRBD2; V gene: TRBV2; J gene: TRBJ2-5; CDR3 protein: CASEGRASGSEQYF; CDR3 DNA: TGTGCCAGCGAAGGGAGGGCTAGCGGGTCTGAGCAGTACTTC
clone size: .; D gene: TRBD2; V gene: TRBV5-1; J gene: TRBJ2-2; CDR3 protein: CASSFSAGGAGELFF; CDR3 DNA: TGCGCCAGCAGCTTCTCCGCGGGAGGCGCCGGGGAGCTGTTTTTT
clone size: .; D gene: TRBD1; V gene: TRBV7-9; J gene: TRBJ2-1; CDR3 protein: CASSPRDSRSYNEQFF; CDR3 DNA: TGTGCCAGCAGCCCGAGGGACAGTCGGTCCTACAATGAGCAGTTCTTC
clone size: .; D gene: .; V gene: TRBV30; J gene: TRBJ1-4; CDR3 protein: CAWSAPGTREEKLFF; CDR3 DNA: TGTGCCTGGAGCGCCCCCGGGACAAGGGAGGAAAAACTGTTTTTT
clone size: .; D gene: TRBD1; V gene: TRBV5-1; J gene: TRBJ2-7; CDR3 protein: CASSSRGTGELPSYEQYF; CDR3 DNA: TGCGCCAGCAGCTCGCGGGGGACAGGGGAATTACCTTCCTACGAGCAGTACTTC
clone size: few; D gene: .; V gene: TRBV4-3; J gene: TRBJ1-2; CDR3 protein: CASYSVDYGYTF; CDR3 DNA: TGCGCCAGCTATTCAGTTGACTATGGCTACACCTTC
clone size: .; D gene: .; V gene: TRBV5-4; J gene: TRBJ1-6; CDR3 protein: CASSLDRDIGSPLHF; CDR3 DNA: TGTGCCAGCAGCTTGGACAGGGACATAGGTTCACCCCTCCACTTT
clone size: .; D gene: .; V gene: TRBV10-3; J gene: TRBJ2-2; CDR3 protein: CAIRPREAGELFF; CDR3 DNA: TGTGCCATCAGACCCAGGGAGGCCGGGGAGCTGTTTTTT
clone size: .; D gene: .; V gene: TRBV30; J gene: TRBJ2-7; CDR3 protein: CAWSVGSLYEQYF; CDR3 DNA: TGTGCCTGGAGTGTAGGGAGTCTCTACGAGCAGTACTTC
clone size: .; D gene: .; V gene: TRBV27; J gene: TRBJ2-7; CDR3 protein: CASSLGGSEQYF; CDR3 DNA: TGTGCCAGCAGTTTAGGGGGCTCCGAGCAGTACTTC
clone size: few; D gene: TRBD1; V gene: TRBV30; J gene: TRBJ1-6; CDR3 protein: CAWRLRQGGGSYNSPLHF; CDR3 DNA: TGTGCCTGGAGATTGAGACAGGGGGGCGGCTCCTATAATTCACCCCTCCACTTT
clone size: .; D gene: .; V gene: TRBV7-6; J gene: TRBJ2-7; CDR3 protein: CASSSGQGEQYF; CDR3 DNA: TGTGCCAGCAGCTCCGGACAAGGCGAGCAGTACTTC
clone size: once; D gene: .; V gene: TRBV7-9; J gene: TRBJ2-1; CDR3 protein: CASSLVSRTLYNEQFF; CDR3 DNA: TGTGCCAGCAGCTTAGTTTCCCGGACTCTTTACAATGAGCAGTTCTTC
clone size: .; D gene: .; V gene: TRBV2; J gene: TRBJ2-7; CDR3 protein: CASNRGAGAPREQYF; CDR3 DNA: TGTGCCAGCAACAGGGGAGCGGGGGCCCCCAGAGAGCAGTACTTC
clone size: .; D gene: .; V gene: TRBV5-5; J gene: TRBJ2-2; CDR3 protein: CASSPPLLNTGELFF; CDR3 DNA: TGTGCCAGCAGCCCCCCCCTACTGAACACCGGGGAGCTGTTTTTT
clone size: .; D gene: TRBD2; V gene: TRBV4-1; J gene: TRBJ2-1; CDR3 protein: CASSQPSGSAGNEQFF; CDR3 DNA: TGCGCCAGCAGCCAACCTAGCGGGAGTGCGGGAAATGAGCAGTTCTTC
clone size: .; D gene: .; V gene: TRBV21-1; J gene: TRBJ2-3; CDR3 protein: CASSRRTGSTDTQYF; CDR3 DNA: TGTGCCAGCAGCAGGAGGACAGGGAGCACAGATACGCAGTATTTT
clone size: .; D gene: TRBD2; V gene: TRBV7-9; J gene: TRBJ2-3; CDR3 protein: CASGGRRTDTQYF; CDR3 DNA: TGTGCCAGCGGCGGGAGGCGCACAGATACGCAGTATTTT
clone size: .; D gene: TRBD2; V gene: TRBV30; J gene: TRBJ2-5; CDR3 protein: CAWRGPGGETQYF; CDR3 DNA: TGTGCCTGGAGGGGCCCGGGAGGGGAGACCCAGTACTTC
clone size: few; D gene: .; V gene: TRBV6-6; J gene: TRBJ2-2; CDR3 protein: CASGSTDTNTGELFF; CDR3 DNA: TGTGCCAGCGGATCGACAGACACGAACACCGGGGAGCTGTTTTTT
clone size: .; D gene: TRBD1; V gene: TRBV18; J gene: TRBJ2-2; CDR3 protein: CASSPVMQGVNGELFF; CDR3 DNA: TGTGCCAGCTCACCGGTCATGCAGGGGGTGAACGGGGAGCTGTTTTTT
clone size: .; D gene: .; V gene: TRBV9; J gene: TRBJ2-3; CDR3 protein: CASSLAILPPLDTQYF; CDR3 DNA: TGTGCCAGCAGCCTAGCTATACTGCCCCCTCTAGATACGCAGTATTTT
clone size: .; D gene: TRBD1; V gene: TRBV6-1; J gene: TRBJ1-5; CDR3 protein: CASSEITGGMNQPQHF; CDR3 DNA: TGTGCCAGCAGTGAAATAACAGGGGGCATGAATCAGCCCCAGCATTTT
clone size: once; D gene: .; V gene: TRBV7-2; J gene: TRBJ2-4; CDR3 protein: CASSPPGTKNIQYF; CDR3 DNA: TGTGCCAGCAGCCCCCCCGGTACCAAAAACATTCAGTACTTC
clone size: once; D gene: .; V gene: TRBV7-2; J gene: TRBJ1-2; CDR3 protein: CASSPAPRSNYGYTF; CDR3 DNA: TGTGCCAGCAGCCCAGCGCCGAGATCTAACTATGGCTACACCTTC
clone size: .; D gene: .; V gene: TRBV4-1; J gene: TRBJ1-4; CDR3 protein: CASSYGQLTNEKLFF; CDR3 DNA: TGCGCCAGCAGCTACGGACAGCTAACTAATGAAAAACTGTTTTTT